A single sample gave rise to the 10 T cell receptor beta chains below, sequenced in a study of blood T cell repertoires in COVID-19 (TCRdb year 2020). Libraries were made using the immunoSEQ multiplex PCR assay. Here the immuneACCESS table is served through TCRdb, limited to in-frame sequences with V and J called. Missing clones are a known gap in these copies; in checked studies unresolved V genes cover under half, and the rest lacks a known reason. The sample records over 55,000 clones, around nine tenths of which are singletons. The ten top clones hold around 7.4% of the sample. The sample was peripheral blood. The source is a human donor with active COVID-19. The donor label of this sample is uncertain.

The chain uses TRBV30 and TRBJ2-7; D unclear. Trimming shortened V by 2 bases and J by 7 bases, and 9 bases separated the two germline ends. The CDR3 is 11 amino acids. Germline CDR1 GTSNPN, CDR2 SVGIG (reference sequence). The chain's CDR3 is CAWSNSWEQYF. The CDR3 nucleotides are TGTGCCTGGAGTAACAGCTGGGAGCAGTACTTC. The whole variable domain, remainder taken from reference TRBV30 and TRBJ2-7, is SQTIHQWPATLVQPVGSPLSLECTVEGTSNPNLYWYRQAAGRGLQLLFYSVGIGQISSEVPQNLSASRPQDRQFILSSKKLLLSDSGFYLCAWSNSWEQYFGPGTRLTVT.

The chain recombines TRBV7-3 with TRBJ2-2, with a weak D call TRBD2 (6 bases). Germline V lookup: CDR1 SGHTA, CDR2 FQGTGA. The CDR3 consists of 13 residues. V lost 3 bases and J lost 7, with 9 bases in between. Written as DNA, the CDR3 is TGTGCCAGCAGCTTCCGGAGGGGCGGGGAGCTGTTTTTT. It specifies CASSFRRGGELFF.

This clone has just one count. This chain uses TRBV4-3 with TRBJ2-7; maybe TRBD2 (5 bases). The V gene's germline CDR1 is LGHNA and CDR2 YSLEER. The CDR3 consists of 15 residues. Trimming shortened V by 3 bases and J by 5 bases, and 17 bases separated the two germline ends. This chain's CDR3 is CASSQARDLAHEQYF. As DNA, the CDR3 is TGCGCCAGCAGCCAGGCCCGGGATTTAGCCCACGAGCAGTACTTC.

V usage is TRBV9 and J usage is TRBJ2-5, with 7 bases matching TRBD1. Per germline, CDR1 SGDLS and CDR2 YYNGEE. V was pared by 3 bases and J by 5 bases, with 10 bases of the junction left unmatched. This CDR3 comprises 15 residues. CDR3 nucleotide sequence: TGTGCCAGCAGCGCCACAGGGGCAGGTTTGGAGACCCAGTACTTC. It is translated as CASSATGAGLETQYF. The full variable domain, rest sourced from reference TRBV9 and TRBJ2-5, is DSGVTQTPKHLITATGQRVTLRCSPRSGDLSVYWYQQSLDQGLQFLIQYYNGEERAKGNILERFSAQQFPDLHSELNLSSLELGDSALYFCASSATGAGLETQYFGPGTRLLVL.

The rearrangement uses TRBV5-1 and TRBJ1-1; weak D call: TRBD1 (5 bases). Looked up from germline, CDR1 is SGHRS and CDR2 is YFSETQ. The CDR3 runs to 14 residues. Trimming removed 0 bases at V and 0 bases at J, with 6 bases between. The CDR3 loop reads CASSLAGMNTEAFF. DNA of the CDR3: TGCGCCAGCAGCTTGGCAGGGATGAACACTGAAGCTTTCTTT.

The V and J genes are TRBV7-9 and TRBJ2-6, with TRBD1 as a possible D gene (6 bases). The length of the CDR3 is 16 residues. Germline CDR1 SEHNR, CDR2 FQNEAQ (reference sequence). Trimming cost V 5 bases and J 3 bases, with 14 bases left between them. The DNA for the CDR3 is TGTGCCAGCAGCCCAATGAGGGGGAGTGGGGCCAACGTCCTGACTTTC. This codes for CASSPMRGSGANVLTF.

This clone was picked up one time. The rearrangement links TRBV7-8 to TRBJ2-3; TRBD2 is a possible D gene (5 bases). Germline CDR1 reads SGHVS; CDR2 reads FQNEAQ. Trimming left V 5 bases short and J 1 base short, with 16 bases between. The CDR3 runs to 16 residues. CDR3 protein: CASSARGSGGTDTQYF. The CDR3 DNA reads TGTGCCAGCAGCGCCCGCGGCAGCGGTGGCACAGATACGCAGTATTTT.

The chain uses TRBV30 and TRBJ1-1; D is ambiguous. The V gene lost 0 bases and the J gene lost 5 bases, with 13 bases spanning the gap. The CDR3 is made up of 14 amino acids. Looked up from germline, CDR1 is GTSNPN and CDR2 is SVGIG (reference sequence). This CDR3 reads CAWSVSLGGTEAFF. The CDR3 coding sequence is TGTGCCTGGAGTGTATCCTTGGGAGGTACTGAAGCTTTCTTT.

The V call is TRBV5-5, the J call TRBJ2-7; D remains unclear. This CDR3 contains 12 residues. The ends were cut back, 4 bases at V and 4 bases at J, with 9 bases in the middle. The V gene's germline CDR1 is SGHKS and CDR2 YYEKEE (reference sequence). The CDR3 nucleotides are TGTGCCAGCAGCCCGGCGGTATACGAGCAGTACTTC. Its translation is CASSPAVYEQYF.

V usage is TRBV5-1 and J usage is TRBJ2-7; 9 nucleotides agree with TRBD1. CDR1 is SGHRS and CDR2 is YFSETQ in the germline V gene. CDR3 length: 17 residues. V gave up 0 bases and J gave up 4 bases; unmatched junction bases: 11. CDR3 nucleotides: TGCGCCAGCAGCTTGGGGGGGACAGGGCTCAACTCTTACGAGCAGTACTTC. Translation gives CASSLGGTGLNSYEQYF.